The 19 T cell receptor beta chains presented below share a single source sample, sequenced in a study of blood T cell repertoires in COVID-19. TCRdb keeps only in-frame clones here, not all; method: immunoSEQ multiplex PCR. This table has around 160,000 clones, 80% to 85% appearing once. Specimen: peripheral blood. These TCRs come from a human donor in a cohort sampled during active COVID-19.

The CDR3 loop is CASSHTGDRAYGYTF. CDR3 in DNA: TGTGCCAGCAGTCACACCGGGGACAGGGCCTATGGCTACACCTTC. The chain carries TRBV6-2 or TRBV6-3 and TRBJ1-2, with 9 bases identical to TRBD1. Trimming cost V 5 bases and J 4 bases; bases outside gene matches: 8. CDR1 is MNHEY and CDR2 is SVGEGT in the germline V gene. This CDR3 has 15 amino acids.

The rearrangement links TRBV30 to TRBJ2-2, with D perhaps being TRBD1 or TRBD2 (5 bases each). The V gene lost 7 bases and the J gene lost 4 bases, with 13 bases spanning the gap. Germline CDR1 GTSNPN, CDR2 SVGIG (reference sequence). This CDR3 is built from 13 residues. The CDR3 nucleotides are TGTGCCTCGGGACCCCCGGGCACCGGGGAGCTGTTTTTT. Translating gives CASGPPGTGELFF.

The V and J genes are TRBV7-2 and TRBJ1-5, with D perhaps TRBD1 (6 bases). Deletions cut 5 bases from V and 3 bases from J, with 14 bases between. Germline CDR1 SGHTA, CDR2 FQGNSA. The CDR3 sequence is 15 residues long. The CDR3 coding sequence is TGTGCCAGCAGCCCCGGGGCAGGGGTCAATCAGCCCCAGCATTTT. Its translation is CASSPGAGVNQPQHF.

The rearrangement uses TRBV28 and TRBJ1-1; D uncertain. The CDR3 contains 13 residues. V shed 3 bases and J shed 2 bases, with 7 bases lying between them. Germline V gene data show CDR1 as MDHEN and CDR2 as SYDVKM. The CDR3 nucleotides are TGTGCCAGCAGTTTTGGGAGTAACACTGAAGCTTTCTTT. This codes for CASSFGSNTEAFF.

The V call is TRBV12-3 or TRBV12-4, the J call TRBJ1-4; no firm D call. The CDR3 sequence is 12 residues long. V lost 6 bases to trimming and J lost 14 bases, with 16 bases between them. The CDR3 DNA is TGTGCCAGCAGCCCAGGTCTGAGTCGGCTGTTTTTT. It translates to CASSPGLSRLFF.

This clone came up a few times. The V gene is TRBV7-2, the J gene TRBJ2-7; TRBD1 matches 11 bases. The CDR3 has 14 amino acids. Germline trimming cut 6 bases from V and 4 bases from J; bases unmatched to any gene: 5. CDR1 is SGHTA and CDR2 is FQGNSA in the germline V gene. Here the CDR3 DNA reads TGTGCCAGCAGGCCCGGGACAGGGGGGTACGAGCAGTACTTC. Its translation is CASRPGTGGYEQYF.

The chain joins TRBV6-1 to TRBJ1-4, with unresolved D. This CDR3 has 15 amino acids. Trimming cost V 2 bases and J 0 bases, with 7 bases left between them. Germline CDR1 reads MNHNS; CDR2 reads SASEGT. This CDR3 reads CASSEFSTTNEKLFF. CDR3 in DNA: TGTGCCAGCAGTGAATTTTCCACAACTAATGAAAAACTGTTTTTT.

The genes are TRBV11-2 and TRBJ1-3; possibly TRBD1 for D (6 bases). Trimming removed 5 bases at V and 1 base at J, with 9 bases between. CDR3 length: 14 residues. CDR1 and CDR2 (germline): SGHAT, FQNNGV. The CDR3 is CASSQTGSGNTIYF. The CDR3 DNA is TGTGCCAGCAGCCAGACAGGTTCTGGAAACACCATATATTTT.

The J gene is TRBJ2-2, the V gene TRBV18; 12 nucleotides agree with TRBD1. After removal of 3 bases from V and 4 bases from J, the junction contained 6 bases not matched to a gene. Germline CDR1 KGHSH, CDR2 LQKENI. The CDR3 runs 17 residues. The CDR3: CASSPQGQGAGTGELFF. The CDR3 nucleotides read TGTGCCAGCTCACCCCAGGGACAGGGGGCCGGCACCGGGGAGCTGTTTTTT.

V usage is TRBV6-5 and J usage is TRBJ1-5; TRBD1 might be the D (5 bases). V lost 0 bases, J lost 4 bases, and 10 bases lay in between. The CDR3 is 15 amino acids. Germline V CDR1 and CDR2: MNHEY, SVGAGI. The CDR3 sequence: CASSYSVRANQPQHF. CDR3 bases: TGTGCCAGCAGTTACTCGGTCAGGGCAAATCAGCCCCAGCATTTT.

This sequence joins TRBV28 and TRBJ1-2, with D perhaps matching TRBD1 (6 bases). CDR3 length: 16 residues. Germline CDR1 MDHEN, CDR2 SYDVKM. V lost 3 bases, J lost 6 bases, and 20 bases lay in between. CDR3 sequence: CASSLDRSSRGHGYTF. CDR3 nucleotide sequence: TGTGCCAGCAGTTTGGACAGATCCTCCCGGGGACATGGCTACACCTTC.

The chain combines TRBV2 with TRBJ2-1, with a tentative D call TRBD2 (6 bases). With 7 bases removed from V and 2 bases from J, the gap between germline ends came to 12 bases. Germline lookup yields CDR1 SNHLY and CDR2 FYNNEI. CDR3 length equals 14 residues. Here the CDR3 DNA reads TGTGCCAGCATTGGAGGGATGACCTACAATGAGCAGTTCTTC. It yields the protein CASIGGMTYNEQFF.

The chain combines TRBV9 with TRBJ1-1; D call uncertain. V was trimmed by 0 bases and J by 1 base, leaving 7 bases between them. This CDR3 spans 14 amino acids. In germline, CDR1 is SGDLS, CDR2 YYNGEE. CDR3: CASSVAQANTEAFF. The DNA for the CDR3 is TGTGCCAGCAGCGTAGCTCAGGCGAACACTGAAGCTTTCTTT. Full variable domain (missing parts from reference TRBV9 and TRBJ1-1): DSGVTQTPKHLITATGQRVTLRCSPRSGDLSVYWYQQSLDQGLQFLIQYYNGEERAKGNILERFSAQQFPDLHSELNLSSLELGDSALYFCASSVAQANTEAFFGQGTRLTVV.

The chain uses TRBV10-3 and TRBJ1-1, with D unresolved. Germline CDR1 reads ENHRY; CDR2 reads SYGVKD. CDR3 length: 13 residues. V was pared by 6 bases and J by 1 base, with 9 bases between. The CDR3 region is CAIRSGENTEAFF. The CDR3 region has the DNA TGTGCCATCAGATCAGGCGAGAACACTGAAGCTTTCTTT.

This chain uses TRBV27 with TRBJ1-4; the D is unclear. This CDR3 is built from 17 residues. The germline V gene encodes CDR1 MNHEY and CDR2 SMNVEV (reference sequence). Trimming shortened V by 4 bases and J by 2 bases, and 17 bases separated the two germline ends. CDR3 protein: CASSSLDWVGTNEKLFF. The CDR3 region has the DNA TGTGCCAGCAGTTCCCTCGACTGGGTCGGTACTAATGAAAAACTGTTTTTT.

The chain joins TRBV5-1 to TRBJ2-2; D unclear. Germline loops: CDR1 SGHRS, CDR2 YFSETQ. Trimming cost V 1 base and J 0 bases, with 10 bases left between them. The CDR3 runs to 16 residues. CDR3 nucleotides: TGCGCCAGCAGCTTGAACAGACGGTCGAACACCGGGGAGCTGTTTTTT. It translates to CASSLNRRSNTGELFF.

This chain joins TRBV11-2 and TRBJ2-5; D might be TRBD2 (7 bases). This CDR3 is built from 16 residues. Trimming removed 5 bases at V and 2 bases at J, with 18 bases between. Looked up from germline, CDR1 is SGHAT and CDR2 is FQNNGV. CDR3 loop: CASSLTLGGGQETQYF. DNA of the CDR3: TGTGCCAGCAGCCTGACGCTAGGGGGGGGGCAAGAGACCCAGTACTTC.

The chain is built from TRBV29-1 and TRBJ2-5; 11 bases agree with TRBD2. The V and J ends lost 2 bases and 2 bases, in that order; junction bases with no gene match: 7. Germline loops: CDR1 SQVTM, CDR2 ANQGSEA. The CDR3 is 16 amino acids. CDR3 residues: CSVEQLAGGPQETQYF. The CDR3 nucleotides read TGCAGCGTTGAACAGCTAGCGGGAGGACCTCAAGAGACCCAGTACTTC.

The genes are TRBV9 and TRBJ2-2; TRBD2 matches 11 bases. This CDR3 is built from 21 residues. With V trimmed by 2 bases and J by 4 bases, 19 bases remained unmatched. CDR1 and CDR2 from the germline V gene are SGDLS and YYNGEE. The CDR3 bases are TGTGCCAGCAGCGTGGCTGGGATTCGTCTAGCGGGGGGCCCGGGCACCGGGGAGCTGTTTTTT. Protein sequence: CASSVAGIRLAGGPGTGELFF.